Below are 27 T cell receptor delta chains sequenced from a single sample in a study of gamma-delta chains in newborns, infants, children. TCRdb fed the reads into CATT to redo clone calling. There are around 2,800 delta-chain clones in the sample; 2% to 3% occur only once, and roughly 7.1% lies in the top ten. Sequenced input: blood. All receptors come from a child who was a newborn, infant or young child, either healthy, febrile or measles-vaccinated (not recorded which).

By its share, this clone is medium-sized. This sample includes further DNA sequences coding for the same CDR3. The chain joins TRDV2 to TRDJ4, with 12 bases lining up with TRDD3. This CDR3 has 18 residues. Per the germline V gene, CDR1 is GEAIGNYY and CDR2 is EKD. The J segment lost 5 bases and the V segment lost 0 bases, leaving 15 bases of the junction unmatched. CDR3: CACDTVSKLLGDTRPLIF. The CDR3 DNA sequence: TGTGCCTGTGACACCGTCTCCAAACTACTGGGGGATACAAGGCCCCTGATCTTT.

This clone qualifies as medium-sized (0.01 to 0.1%). The chain joins TRDV2 to TRDJ1, with D unresolved. The CDR3 length is 16 residues. V lost 0 bases and J lost 0, with 13 bases in between. CDR1 is GEAIGNYY and CDR2 is EKD in the germline V gene. The CDR3 reads CACDTVEFPYTDKLIF. CDR3 in DNA: TGTGCCTGTGACACCGTCGAATTCCCGTACACCGATAAACTCATCTTT.

This clone counts as medium-sized (0.01 to 0.1%). The genes are TRDV2 and TRDJ3, with D possibly being TRDD3 (5 bases). V lost 0 bases, J lost 0 bases, and 11 bases lay in between. The length of the CDR3 is 18 residues. Per germline, CDR1 GEAIGNYY and CDR2 EKD. In DNA form, the CDR3 reads TGTGCCTGTGACACCGCGGGGACCTCCTCCTGGGACACCCGACAGATGTTTTTC. The encoded protein is CACDTAGTSSWDTRQMFF.

This clone ranks as large. The same CDR3 is also encoded by other DNA sequences in this sample. The chain carries TRDV2 and TRDJ2; 7 nucleotides agree with TRDD3. This CDR3 comprises 18 residues. V shed 0 bases and J 1 base; nucleotides not matched to a gene: 10. Germline V lookup: CDR1 GEAIGNYY, CDR2 EKD. CDR3 bases: TGTGCCTGTGACACCGTTGGGGGAGACGACCTTTTGACAGCACAACTCTTCTTT. It translates to CACDTVGGDDLLTAQLFF.

In regard to this clone: Its ends do not fully match the called genes, so a read error is possible. Within the sample, other DNA sequences also encode this same CDR3. The genes are TRDV2 and TRDJ1; 9 nucleotides align to TRDD3. The CDR3 is 17 amino acids. Per germline, CDR1 GEAIGNYY and CDR2 EKD. The DNA of the CDR3 is TGTGCCTGTGACACCGTGGGGGGATACCCTCACACAGATAAACTCATCTTT. Protein product: CACDTVGGYPHTDKLIF.

By share of the sample, this clone is medium-sized. The chain is built from TRDV2 and TRDJ1; 11 positions match TRDD3. The germline V gene has CDR1 GEAIGNYY and CDR2 EKD. The junction had 13 bases not matched to a gene; V was cut back by 3 bases and J by 2 bases. The CDR3 is made up of 18 amino acids. CDR3 in amino acids: CACDSMDWGIRLTDKLIF. The DNA for the CDR3 is TGTGCCTGTGACTCCATGGATTGGGGGATACGATTAACCGATAAACTCATCTTT.

This clone has just a few counts. A much larger clone is a single base away; this may be a read error. The same CDR3 arises from other DNA sequences in this sample as well. The chain is built from TRDV2 and TRDJ1; 7 bases are a match to TRDD3. J lost 8 bases, V lost 3 bases, and 17 bases had no gene match. This CDR3 has 16 amino acids. Germline V CDR1 and CDR2: GEAIGNYY, EKD. The CDR3: CACDGPLGTNSNKLIF. The CDR3 bases are TGTGCCTGTGACGGACCACTGGGGACAAATTCAAACAAACTCATCTTT.

By share, this clone ranks as medium-sized (0.01 to 0.1%). At the DNA level, this CDR3 is encoded by other sequences in the same sample as well. This chain connects TRDV2 to TRDJ3, with TRDD3 matching over 12 bases. The CDR3 sequence is 19 residues long. Unmatched junction bases numbered 2, after V lost 0 bases and J lost 0 bases. Germline V lookup: CDR1 GEAIGNYY, CDR2 EKD. Written as DNA, the CDR3 is TGTGCCTGTGACACCGTACTGGGGGATACCTCCTGGGACACCCGACAGATGTTTTTC. It yields the protein CACDTVLGDTSWDTRQMFF.

In its sample, this clone ranks as large. Other DNA sequences of this sample code for an identical CDR3. The chain joins TRDV2 to TRDJ1; 12 bases agree with TRDD3. CDR1 and CDR2 from the germline V gene are GEAIGNYY and EKD. This CDR3 contains 20 residues. Losses at the gene ends were 1 base for V and 1 base for J; bases not matched to a gene: 15. CDR3 DNA: TGTGCCTGTGACACGGTTGTTACTGGGGGATACCTCCCGACCACCGATAAACTCATCTTT. Translating gives CACDTVVTGGYLPTTDKLIF.

Judged by abundance, this clone is large (0.1 to 1%). The chain combines TRDV2 with TRDJ3; 11 nucleotides align to TRDD3. Per the germline V gene, CDR1 is GEAIGNYY and CDR2 is EKD. V was pared by 0 bases and J by 9 bases, with 9 bases of the junction left unmatched. The CDR3 has 18 amino acids. CDR3 nucleotide sequence: TGTGCCTGTGACACCGTGGGGGATACGCTCGGAGGCACCCGACAGATGTTTTTC. This encodes CACDTVGDTLGGTRQMFF.

In DNA form, the CDR3 reads TGTGCCTGTGACGCCGTTGGGGGATTGAACGATAAACTCATCTTT. Translation gives CACDAVGGLNDKLIF. The V gene is TRDV2, the J gene TRDJ1; TRDD3 matches at 8 bases. Per germline, CDR1 GEAIGNYY and CDR2 EKD. The CDR3 totals 15 residues. V trimming: 3 bases; J trimming: 4 bases; junction bases outside the gene matches: 9.

This clone was seen a handful of times. This sequence may be a read error, since a much larger clone differs from it by one base. The chain carries TRDV2 and TRDJ3; the match to TRDD3 covers 10 bases. This CDR3 has 20 residues. Germline lookup yields CDR1 GEAIGNYY and CDR2 EKD. The CDR3: CACDTLTGGSDSWDTQQMFF. DNA of the CDR3: TGTGCCTGTGACACCTTGACTGGGGGATCCGACTCCTGGGACACCCAACAGATGTTTTTC.

In this sample, this clone turned up a few times. A much larger clone sits a single nucleotide away, making a read error possible. V usage is TRDV2 and J usage is TRDJ1, with 8 bases aligning to TRDD3. Germline assignment: CDR1 GEAIGNYY and CDR2 EKD. The CDR3 length is 16 residues. The ends lost 3 bases at V and 3 bases at J; junction bases unmatched: 11. The CDR3 loop is CACDGLLRDTSDKLIF. As DNA, the CDR3 is TGTGCCTGTGACGGCTTACTGAGGGATACGTCCGATAAACTCATCTTT.

This clone is medium-sized within its sample. Within the sample, other DNA sequences also encode this same CDR3. The chain carries TRDV2 and TRDJ1; 10 nucleotides align to TRDD3. The J segment lost 2 bases and the V segment lost 2 bases, leaving 1 base of the junction unmatched. Germline loops: CDR1 GEAIGNYY, CDR2 EKD. CDR3 size: 14 residues. Here the CDR3 DNA reads TGTGCCTGTGACAGACTGGGGGATACCGATAAACTCATCTTT. It codes for CACDRLGDTDKLIF.

As regards this clone: A much larger clone lies a single base off, so this may be a read error. The chain combines TRDV2 with TRDJ1, with TRDD3 matching over 7 bases. Germline loops: CDR1 GEAIGNYY, CDR2 EKD. The CDR3 length is 17 residues. The CDR3 protein is CACDTLAGGGSPDKPIF. The DNA for the CDR3 is TGTGCCTGTGACACTCTGGCTGGGGGCGGATCGCCCGATAAACCCATCTTT.

This clone came up a few times. This may arise from a read error, as a much more abundant clone is one base away. V is TRDV2 and J is TRDJ1; tentative D call: TRDD3 (5 bases). Germline CDR1 and CDR2: GEAIGNYY and EKD. The CDR3 covers 19 residues. The CDR3 bases are TGTGCCCGTGACACCGCAGAAAGGAGGGGGTTATACGCCACCGATAAACTCATCTTT. Protein sequence: CARDTAERRGLYATDKLIF.

As concerns this clone: Just one base apart from a much larger clone, this may be a read error. The chain employs TRDV2 and TRDJ1; 9 bases match TRDD3. The CDR3 spans 15 residues. Germline lookup yields CDR1 GEAIGNYY and CDR2 EKD. The CDR3 loop reads CACDRLGDHTDKPIF. The CDR3 region has the DNA TGTGCCTGTGACAGACTGGGGGACCACACCGATAAACCCATCTTT.

This clone was observed a handful of times. The junction differs from germline at one of its ends, possibly a read error. Other DNA sequences from this sample encode an identical CDR3 as well. The CDR3 DNA reads as TGTGCCTGCGACACTGTACTGGGGGATACCTGGGACACCCGACAGATGTTTTTC. Protein product: CACDTVLGDTWDTRQMFF. The chain is built from TRDV2 and TRDJ3, with 11 positions matching TRDD3. The CDR3 covers 18 residues. CDR1 and CDR2 from the germline V gene are GEAIGNYY and EKD.

V and J are TRDV2 and TRDJ1; TRDD3 matches 12 bases. The CDR3 is made up of 16 amino acids. Trimming removed 3 bases from V and 2 bases from J; junction bases left unmatched: 6. Germline V gives CDR1 GEAIGNYY, CDR2 EKD. Here the CDR3 reads CACDDLGDTETDKLIF. In DNA form, the CDR3 reads TGTGCCTGTGACGACCTGGGGGATACGGAAACCGATAAACTCATCTTT.

Note on this clone: The likely explanation is a read error, given a far larger clone one base away. The chain has TRDV2 and TRDJ1; 8 nucleotides align to TRDD3. Germline CDR1 and CDR2: GEAIGNYY and EKD. V dropped 1 base and J dropped 7; count of bases not matched to a gene: 22. The CDR3 is 19 amino acids. The DNA of the CDR3 is TGTGCCTGTGACACGGTCCGTACTGGGGGCTCCGGACGGGTCGGTAAACTCATCTTT. Its protein is CACDTVRTGGSGRVGKLIF.

This clone was detected a few times. A much larger clone lies one base from this, so it may be a read error. The chain couples TRDV2 to TRDJ3, with TRDD3 matching over 10 bases. The germline V gene has CDR1 GEAIGNYY and CDR2 EKD. The CDR3 contains 19 residues. CDR3 protein: CACDFLGDISSWDARQMFF. In nucleotides, the CDR3 is TGTGCCTGTGACTTCCTGGGGGATATCAGCTCCTGGGACGCCCGACAGATGTTTTTC.

As for this clone: A much larger clone is a single base away; this may be a read error. The sample holds other DNA sequences that translate to the same CDR3. The rearrangement uses TRDV2 and TRDJ1; D ambiguous. Trimming removed 0 bases at V and 0 bases at J, with 13 bases between. The CDR3 length is 16 residues. CDR1 GEAIGNYY and CDR2 EKD come from the germline V gene. In DNA form, the CDR3 reads TGTGCCTGTGACACCGTCGGGAGACCGTACACCGATAAACTCATCTTT. It specifies CACDTVGRPYTDKLIF.

A word on this clone: A read error may explain this, as a much larger clone is one base away. The J gene was identified as TRDJ1, and no V gene was called; whether TRDD3, the table's D call, matches the DNA was not checked. The CDR3 is 15 residues long. CDR3 amino acids: CACDTLLGDTNKLIF. In nucleotides, the CDR3 is TGTGCCTGTGACACTCTACTGGGGGATACCAATAAACTCATCTTT.

This clone is classed as medium-sized. The same CDR3 arises from other DNA sequences in this sample as well. This chain connects TRDV2 to TRDJ2; 8 bases align to TRDD3. Germline V gene lookup returns CDR1 GEAIGNYY and CDR2 EKD. CDR3 size: 20 residues. Germline trimming cut 3 bases from V and 0 bases from J; bases unmatched to any gene: 17. The CDR3 DNA is TGTGCCTGTGACCATGTACTGGGGGGTTTACCGCCAGCTTTGACAGCACAACTCTTCTTT. Translation: CACDHVLGGLPPALTAQLFF.

Comments on this clone: Being one base from a much bigger clone, this may be a read error. The gene calls are TRDV2 and TRDJ1; D is possibly TRDD1 (5 bases). In germline, CDR1 is GEAIGNYY, CDR2 EKD. The CDR3 sequence is 14 residues long. The V and J ends lost 3 bases and 0 bases respectively, with 10 bases between them. DNA of the CDR3: TGTGCCTGTGACCCAATAGGGGACACCGATAAACTCATCTTT. It yields the protein CACDPIGDTDKLIF.

In its sample, this clone is large. Other DNA sequences in the same sample also yield this CDR3. CDR3 loop: CACDTVGGTGGYGADKLIF. The CDR3 DNA follows: TGTGCCTGTGACACCGTCGGAGGAACTGGGGGATACGGGGCCGATAAACTCATCTTT. This chain connects TRDV2 to TRDJ1, with 13 bases that match TRDD3. J gave up 3 bases and V 0 bases, and 12 bases lay outside the gene matches. CDR1 and CDR2 (germline): GEAIGNYY, EKD. This CDR3 region has 19 residues.

A note on this clone: This clone may be a read error of a much larger clone one base away. V and J are TRDV2 and TRDJ3, with 10 bases lining up with TRDD3. Germline trimming cut 3 bases from V and 2 bases from J; bases unmatched to any gene: 9. The germline gives CDR1 GEAIGNYY, CDR2 EKD. The CDR3 runs to 19 residues. The CDR3 DNA is TGTGCCTGTGACTTCCTGGGGGATATCAGCCCCTGGGACACCCGACAGATGTTTTTC. As protein: CACDFLGDISPWDTRQMFF.